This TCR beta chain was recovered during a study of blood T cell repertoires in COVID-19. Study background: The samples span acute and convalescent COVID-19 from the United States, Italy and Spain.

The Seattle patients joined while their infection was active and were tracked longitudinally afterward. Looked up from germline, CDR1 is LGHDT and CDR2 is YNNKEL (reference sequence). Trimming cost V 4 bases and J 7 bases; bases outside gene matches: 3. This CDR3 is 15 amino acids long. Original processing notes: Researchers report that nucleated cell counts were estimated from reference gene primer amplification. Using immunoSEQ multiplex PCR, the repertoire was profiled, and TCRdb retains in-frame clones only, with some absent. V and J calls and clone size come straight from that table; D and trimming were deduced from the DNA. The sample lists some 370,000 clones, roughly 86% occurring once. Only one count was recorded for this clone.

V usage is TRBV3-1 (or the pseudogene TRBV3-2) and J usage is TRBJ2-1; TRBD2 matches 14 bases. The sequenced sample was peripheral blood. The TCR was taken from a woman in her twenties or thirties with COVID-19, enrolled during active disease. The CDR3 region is CASSPRLAGGNEQFF. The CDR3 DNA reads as TGTGCCAGCAGCCCCAGACTAGCGGGAGGGAATGAGCAGTTCTTC.